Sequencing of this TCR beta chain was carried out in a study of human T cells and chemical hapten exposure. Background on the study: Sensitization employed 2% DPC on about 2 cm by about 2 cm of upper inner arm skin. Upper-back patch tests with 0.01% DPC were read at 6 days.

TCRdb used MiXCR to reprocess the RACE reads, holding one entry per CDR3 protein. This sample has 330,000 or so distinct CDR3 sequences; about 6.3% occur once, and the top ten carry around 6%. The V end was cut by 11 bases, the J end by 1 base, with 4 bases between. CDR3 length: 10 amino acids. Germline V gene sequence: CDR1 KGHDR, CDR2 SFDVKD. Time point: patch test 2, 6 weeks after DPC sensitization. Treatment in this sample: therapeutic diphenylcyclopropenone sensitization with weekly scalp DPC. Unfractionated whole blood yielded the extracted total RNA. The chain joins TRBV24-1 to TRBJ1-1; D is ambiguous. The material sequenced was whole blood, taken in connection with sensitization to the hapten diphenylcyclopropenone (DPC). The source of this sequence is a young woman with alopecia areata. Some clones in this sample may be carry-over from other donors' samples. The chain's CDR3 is CAKENTEAFF. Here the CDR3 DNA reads TGTGCCAAAGAGAACACTGAAGCTTTCTTT.